This T cell receptor beta chain is from a study of blood T cell repertoires in COVID-19. Sequencing used immunoSEQ multiplex PCR; TCRdb keeps in-frame clones, though not all of them. Among roughly 120,000 clones listed, around 80% were seen once. Trimming removed 7 bases from V and 2 bases from J, with 10 bases in between. The germline V gene encodes CDR1 MNHEY and CDR2 SVGAGI. CDR3 size: 13 residues. The chain links TRBV6-5 to TRBJ2-3, with a tentative D call TRBD2 (5 bases). The receptor comes from a man in his 70s with acute or convalescent COVID-19. The sequenced sample was peripheral blood. CDR3 residues: CASTAVNTDTQYF. The CDR3 coding sequence is TGTGCCAGCACAGCGGTTAACACAGATACGCAGTATTTT.